This T cell receptor (beta chain) was obtained from a study of CD8 T cells in Susac syndrome. Study results and limitations: The CD4+ T cell repertoires that were profiled in Susac syndrome showed no clonal expansion.

This CDR3 spans 15 amino acids. CDR1 is SQVTM, CDR2 ANQGSEA, per germline. The V gene lost 7 bases and the J gene lost 2 bases, with 17 bases spanning the gap. Reverse transcription of roughly 0.5 to 1 ug RNA was carried out with random hexamers. A multiplex approach, immunoSEQ multiplex PCR, amplified TCR beta CDR3 across 54 Vbeta and 13 Jbeta. Via MiXCR, TCRdb re-called the immunoSEQ multiplex PCR reads, giving one row per CDR3 protein. The table records some 250,000 distinct CDR3 sequences, 95% to 97% of them present only once. As for this clonotype: No antigen is known for it.

In blood CD8+ and CD4+ T cells, TCR beta underwent sequencing. FACS was used to enrich TEMRA cells, whereas the CD8+ and CD4+ T cells were obtained by negative isolation. This receptor was taken from a human donor with Susac syndrome. Sequenced input: CD4+ T cells from PBMCs. This chain links TRBV29-1 with TRBJ1-4, with D maybe TRBD1 (5 bases). The CDR3 loop reads CSAPGPGGTNEKLFF. The DNA of the CDR3 is TGCAGCGCCCCCGGCCCGGGGGGGACTAATGAAAAACTGTTTTTT.